These T cell receptor beta chains were read from a single sample in a study of T cell repertoires in cytomegalovirus infection. MiXCR, run by TCRdb on the reads, gives a single entry per CDR3 protein. The sample shows about 830,000 distinct CDR3 sequences, over 25% of them seen only once. These TCRs' antigens remain unknown. Sequenced here: cultured CD8+ T cells from PBMCs, sampled from culture after CMV antigen stimulation. Receptor source: a human donor in good health (CMV status not recorded). Some clones in this sample may be carry-over from other donors' samples. CDR3s include the opening cysteine and the closing phenylalanine or tryptophan. The D gene is left open where the match is weak. Clone size, where shown, is once, few, many, or a class for clones that have expanded.

d_call: .; clone_size: .; j_call: TRBJ2-3; v_call: TRBV5-6; cdr3_aa: CASSLHPMRSYTDTQYF; cdr3_nt: TGTGCCAGCAGCTTGCACCCAATGCGGTCTTACACAGATACGCAGTATTTT
d_call: TRBD2; clone_size: few; j_call: TRBJ2-7; v_call: TRBV5-4; cdr3_aa: CASSLVASGAYEQYF; cdr3_nt: TGTGCCAGCAGCTTGGTAGCTAGCGGAGCCTACGAGCAGTACTTC
d_call: .; clone_size: few; j_call: TRBJ1-1; v_call: TRBV27; cdr3_aa: CASSFHGEIKLSF; cdr3_nt: TGTGCCAGCAGTTTCCATGGAGAAATCAAGCTTTCTTTT
d_call: .; clone_size: once; j_call: TRBJ2-3; v_call: TRBV7-3; cdr3_aa: CTSSDYTDTQYF; cdr3_nt: TGTACCAGCAGCGACTATACAGATACGCAGTATTTT
d_call: TRBD1; clone_size: .; j_call: TRBJ2-7; v_call: TRBV6-1; cdr3_aa: CASSAVFRDRYHYEQYF; cdr3_nt: TGTGCCAGCAGTGCTGTGTTCCGGGACAGGTACCACTACGAGCAGTACTTC
d_call: TRBD1; clone_size: many; j_call: TRBJ1-5; v_call: TRBV6-5; cdr3_aa: CASWTGGGQPQHF; cdr3_nt: TGTGCCAGCTGGACAGGGGGCGGACAGCCCCAGCATTTT
d_call: TRBD2; clone_size: .; j_call: TRBJ2-2; v_call: TRBV7-6; cdr3_aa: CASSPSGLAGGSGELFF; cdr3_nt: TGTGCCAGCAGCCCTTCCGGGCTAGCGGGGGGGTCCGGGGAGCTGTTTTTT
d_call: TRBD1; clone_size: .; j_call: TRBJ2-2; v_call: TRBV7-6; cdr3_aa: CASSLTTGLRVGELFF; cdr3_nt: TGTGCCAGCAGCCTAACGACAGGGTTAAGAGTCGGGGAGCTGTTTTTT
d_call: .; clone_size: once; j_call: TRBJ1-1; v_call: TRBV6-6; cdr3_aa: CASSYLGGVTEAFF; cdr3_nt: TGTGCCAGCAGTTATCTCGGGGGGGTCACTGAAGCTTTCTTT
d_call: .; clone_size: .; j_call: TRBJ2-7; v_call: TRBV7-6; cdr3_aa: CASSLADSATYEQYF; cdr3_nt: TGTGCCAGCAGCTTAGCGGACAGCGCTACCTACGAGCAGTACTTC
d_call: TRBD2; clone_size: .; j_call: TRBJ2-3; v_call: TRBV4-1; cdr3_aa: CASSLIPSAGGPPDTQYF; cdr3_nt: TGCGCCAGCAGCCTTATCCCTTCGGCGGGGGGGCCCCCAGATACGCAGTATTTT
d_call: .; clone_size: .; j_call: TRBJ2-5; v_call: TRBV9; cdr3_aa: CASSGDTQETQYF; cdr3_nt: TGTGCCAGCAGTGGGGACACTCAAGAGACCCAGTACTTC
d_call: .; clone_size: .; j_call: TRBJ1-1; v_call: TRBV5-1; cdr3_aa: CANRAGLFAEAFF; cdr3_nt: TGCGCCAACAGAGCAGGGTTGTTCGCTGAAGCTTTCTTT
d_call: .; clone_size: .; j_call: TRBJ2-1; v_call: TRBV11-2; cdr3_aa: CASRTTGTEQFF; cdr3_nt: TGTGCCAGCAGGACTACCGGGACAGAGCAGTTCTTC
d_call: .; clone_size: few; j_call: TRBJ2-3; v_call: TRBV27; cdr3_aa: CASSSLGGATDTQYF; cdr3_nt: TGTGCCAGCAGTTCCTTGGGGGGGGCCACAGATACGCAGTATTTT
d_call: .; clone_size: .; j_call: TRBJ1-5; v_call: TRBV4-1; cdr3_aa: CASSSQTAVGNQPQHF; cdr3_nt: TGCGCCAGCAGCTCCCAGACAGCGGTCGGGAATCAGCCCCAGCATTTT
d_call: .; clone_size: .; j_call: TRBJ2-2; v_call: TRBV9; cdr3_aa: CASSGGVVNTGELFF; cdr3_nt: TGTGCCAGCAGCGGCGGGGTGGTGAACACCGGGGAGCTGTTTTTT
d_call: TRBD2; clone_size: .; j_call: TRBJ2-7; v_call: TRBV6-5; cdr3_aa: CASSYSGTSGGDEQYF; cdr3_nt: TGTGCCAGCAGTTACTCTGGGACTAGCGGGGGGGACGAGCAGTACTTC
d_call: .; clone_size: once; j_call: TRBJ2-7; v_call: TRBV11-2; cdr3_aa: CASSLGNWTVLAYEQYF; cdr3_nt: TGTGCCAGCAGCTTAGGAAACTGGACAGTCCTTGCCTACGAGCAGTACTTC
d_call: .; clone_size: many; j_call: TRBJ1-2; v_call: TRBV27; cdr3_aa: CASSLTGVYGYTF; cdr3_nt: TGTGCCAGCAGTTTAACCGGGGTCTATGGCTACACCTTC
d_call: .; clone_size: few; j_call: TRBJ2-2; v_call: TRBV20-1; cdr3_aa: CSARARDKNTGELFF; cdr3_nt: TGCAGTGCTAGAGCTCGGGACAAGAACACCGGGGAGCTGTTTTTT
d_call: TRBD1; clone_size: .; j_call: TRBJ1-2; v_call: TRBV29-1; cdr3_aa: CSVPGTGGSTYGYTF; cdr3_nt: TGCAGCGTTCCCGGGACAGGGGGCTCCACCTATGGCTACACCTTC
d_call: .; clone_size: .; j_call: TRBJ1-1; v_call: TRBV4-3; cdr3_aa: CASSQEMGERGTEAFF; cdr3_nt: TGCGCCAGCAGCCAAGAGATGGGGGAAAGAGGCACTGAAGCTTTCTTT
d_call: TRBD1; clone_size: .; j_call: TRBJ2-1; v_call: TRBV25-1; cdr3_aa: CASSEGGQGETEQFF; cdr3_nt: TGTGCCAGCAGTGAGGGGGGACAGGGGGAAACTGAGCAGTTCTTC
d_call: TRBD1; clone_size: few; j_call: TRBJ2-1; v_call: TRBV27; cdr3_aa: CASSKTGREQFF; cdr3_nt: TGTGCCAGCAGTAAGACAGGGCGGGAGCAGTTCTTC
d_call: TRBD1; clone_size: .; j_call: TRBJ1-2; v_call: TRBV27; cdr3_aa: CASSDGQVDGYTF; cdr3_nt: TGTGCCAGCAGTGATGGACAGGTTGATGGCTACACCTTC
d_call: TRBD1; clone_size: .; j_call: TRBJ1-1; v_call: TRBV28; cdr3_aa: CASSPSFWTGGDTEAFF; cdr3_nt: TGTGCCAGCAGTCCCTCTTTCTGGACAGGGGGGGACACTGAAGCTTTCTTT
d_call: .; clone_size: few; j_call: TRBJ2-1; v_call: TRBV10-3; cdr3_aa: CAISDLGGQGYNEQFF; cdr3_nt: TGTGCCATCAGTGATCTAGGGGGGCAGGGATACAATGAGCAGTTCTTC
d_call: .; clone_size: .; j_call: TRBJ1-2; v_call: TRBV19; cdr3_aa: CASSTRTVGYTF; cdr3_nt: TGTGCCAGTAGTACTAGGACAGTCGGCTACACCTTC
d_call: TRBD1; clone_size: .; j_call: TRBJ2-5; v_call: TRBV4-2; cdr3_aa: CASIQAVGTVEETQYF; cdr3_nt: TGTGCCAGCATCCAAGCGGTCGGGACAGTAGAAGAGACCCAGTACTTC
d_call: .; clone_size: many; j_call: TRBJ2-5; v_call: TRBV7-6; cdr3_aa: CASSLLAVKQETQYF; cdr3_nt: TGTGCCAGCAGCTTACTTGCTGTCAAACAAGAGACCCAGTACTTC
d_call: .; clone_size: few; j_call: TRBJ1-1; v_call: TRBV6-6; cdr3_aa: CASSYPTWEGLNTEAFF; cdr3_nt: TGTGCCAGCAGTTACCCTACCTGGGAGGGACTGAACACTGAAGCTTTCTTT
d_call: TRBD1; clone_size: few; j_call: TRBJ1-1; v_call: TRBV7-6; cdr3_aa: CASSSFGQGATEAFF; cdr3_nt: TGTGCTAGCAGCTCCTTTGGACAGGGGGCAACTGAAGCTTTCTTT